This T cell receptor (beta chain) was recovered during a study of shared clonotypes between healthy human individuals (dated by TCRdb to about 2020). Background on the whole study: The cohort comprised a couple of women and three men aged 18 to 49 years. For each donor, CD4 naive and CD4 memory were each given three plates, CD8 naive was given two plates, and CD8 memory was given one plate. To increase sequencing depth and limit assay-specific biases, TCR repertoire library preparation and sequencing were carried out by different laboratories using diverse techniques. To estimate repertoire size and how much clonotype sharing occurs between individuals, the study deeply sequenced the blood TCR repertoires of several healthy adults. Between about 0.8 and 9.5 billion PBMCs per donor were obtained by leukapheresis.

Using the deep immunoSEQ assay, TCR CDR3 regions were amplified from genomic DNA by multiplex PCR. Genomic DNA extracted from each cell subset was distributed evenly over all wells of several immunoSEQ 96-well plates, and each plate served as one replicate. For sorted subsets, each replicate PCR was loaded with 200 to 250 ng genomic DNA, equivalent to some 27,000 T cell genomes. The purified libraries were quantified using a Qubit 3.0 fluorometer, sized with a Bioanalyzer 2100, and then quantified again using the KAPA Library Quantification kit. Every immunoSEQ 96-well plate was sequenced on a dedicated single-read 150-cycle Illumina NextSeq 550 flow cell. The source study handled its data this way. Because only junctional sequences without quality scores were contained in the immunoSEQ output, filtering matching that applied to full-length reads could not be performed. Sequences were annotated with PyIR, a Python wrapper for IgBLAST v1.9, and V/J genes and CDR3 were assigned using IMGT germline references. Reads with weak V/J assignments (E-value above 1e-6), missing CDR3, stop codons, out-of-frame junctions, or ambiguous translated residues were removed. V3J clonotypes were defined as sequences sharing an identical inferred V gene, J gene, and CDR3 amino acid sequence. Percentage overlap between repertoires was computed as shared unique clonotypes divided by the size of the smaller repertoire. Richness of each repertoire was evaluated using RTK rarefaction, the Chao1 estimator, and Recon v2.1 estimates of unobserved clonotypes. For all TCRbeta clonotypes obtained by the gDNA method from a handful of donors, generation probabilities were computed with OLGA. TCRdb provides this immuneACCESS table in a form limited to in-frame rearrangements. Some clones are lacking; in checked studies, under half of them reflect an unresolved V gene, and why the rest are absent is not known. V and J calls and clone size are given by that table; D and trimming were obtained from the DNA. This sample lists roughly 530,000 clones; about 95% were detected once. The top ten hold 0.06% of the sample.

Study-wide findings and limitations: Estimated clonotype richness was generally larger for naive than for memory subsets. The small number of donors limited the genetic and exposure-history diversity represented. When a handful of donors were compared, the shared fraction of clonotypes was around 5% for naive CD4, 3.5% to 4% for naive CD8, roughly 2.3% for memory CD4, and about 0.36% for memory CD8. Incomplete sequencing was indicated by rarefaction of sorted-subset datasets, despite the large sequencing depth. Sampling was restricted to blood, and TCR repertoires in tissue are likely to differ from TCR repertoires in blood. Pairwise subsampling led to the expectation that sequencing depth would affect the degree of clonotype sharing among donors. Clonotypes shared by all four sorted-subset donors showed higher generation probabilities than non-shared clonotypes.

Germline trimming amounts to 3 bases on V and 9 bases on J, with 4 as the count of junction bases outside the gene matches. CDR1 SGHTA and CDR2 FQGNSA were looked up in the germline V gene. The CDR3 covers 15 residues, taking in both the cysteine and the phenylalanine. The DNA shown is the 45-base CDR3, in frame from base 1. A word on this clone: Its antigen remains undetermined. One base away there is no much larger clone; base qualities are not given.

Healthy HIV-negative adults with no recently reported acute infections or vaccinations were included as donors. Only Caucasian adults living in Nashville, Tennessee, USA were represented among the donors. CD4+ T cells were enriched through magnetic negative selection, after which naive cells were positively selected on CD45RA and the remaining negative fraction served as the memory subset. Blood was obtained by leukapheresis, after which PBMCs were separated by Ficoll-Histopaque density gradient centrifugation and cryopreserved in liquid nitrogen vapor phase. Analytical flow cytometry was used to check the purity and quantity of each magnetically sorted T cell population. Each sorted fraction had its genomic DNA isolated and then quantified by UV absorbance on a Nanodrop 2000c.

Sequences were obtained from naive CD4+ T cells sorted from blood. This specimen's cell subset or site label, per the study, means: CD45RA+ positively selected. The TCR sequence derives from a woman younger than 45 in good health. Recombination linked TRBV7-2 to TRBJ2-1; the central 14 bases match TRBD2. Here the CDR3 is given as CASSLGLAGAGEQFF. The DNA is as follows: TGTGCCAGCAGCTTGGGACTAGCGGGAGCGGGTGAGCAGTTCTTC. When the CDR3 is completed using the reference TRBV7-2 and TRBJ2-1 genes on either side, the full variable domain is GAGVSQSPSNKVTEKGKDVELRCDPISGHTALYWYRQSLGQGLEFLIYFQGNSAPDKSGLPSDRFSAERTGGSVSTLTIQRTQQEDSAVYLCASSLGLAGAGEQFFGPGTRLTVL.